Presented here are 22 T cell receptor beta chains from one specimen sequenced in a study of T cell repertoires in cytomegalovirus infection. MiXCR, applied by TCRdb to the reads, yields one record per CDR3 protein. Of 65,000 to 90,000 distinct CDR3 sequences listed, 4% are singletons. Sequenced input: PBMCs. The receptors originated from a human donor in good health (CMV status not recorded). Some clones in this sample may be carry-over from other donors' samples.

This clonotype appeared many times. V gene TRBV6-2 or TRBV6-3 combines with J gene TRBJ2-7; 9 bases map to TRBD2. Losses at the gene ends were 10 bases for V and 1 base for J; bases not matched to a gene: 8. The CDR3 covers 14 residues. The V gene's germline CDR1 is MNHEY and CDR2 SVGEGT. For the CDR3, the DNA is TGTGCCACCTCGAGCGGGAGGATATCCTACGAGCAGTACTTC. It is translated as CATSSGRISYEQYF.

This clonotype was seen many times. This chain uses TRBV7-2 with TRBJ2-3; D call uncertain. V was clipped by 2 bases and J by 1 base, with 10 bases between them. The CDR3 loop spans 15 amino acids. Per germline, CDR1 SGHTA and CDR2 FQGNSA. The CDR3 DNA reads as TGTGCCAGCAGCTTAAACGCAATGGGCACAGATACGCAGTATTTT. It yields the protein CASSLNAMGTDTQYF.

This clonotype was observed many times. The CDR3 bases are TGTGCCAGCACGCGCCCACCCTCAGGCGGGGAGCTGTTTTTT. This gives the protein CASTRPPSGGELFF. This chain connects TRBV11-2 to TRBJ2-2; D gene unclear. From germline, CDR1 is SGHAT and CDR2 FQNNGV. V lost 7 bases to trimming and J lost 7 bases, with 16 bases between them. CDR3 length: 14 amino acids.

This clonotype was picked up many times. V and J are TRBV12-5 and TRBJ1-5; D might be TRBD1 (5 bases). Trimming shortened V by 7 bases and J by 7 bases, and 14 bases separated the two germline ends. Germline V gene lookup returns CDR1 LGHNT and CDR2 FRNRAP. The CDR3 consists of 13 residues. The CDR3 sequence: CASAWDRGQPQHF. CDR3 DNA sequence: TGTGCTAGTGCCTGGGATAGGGGCCAGCCCCAGCATTTT.

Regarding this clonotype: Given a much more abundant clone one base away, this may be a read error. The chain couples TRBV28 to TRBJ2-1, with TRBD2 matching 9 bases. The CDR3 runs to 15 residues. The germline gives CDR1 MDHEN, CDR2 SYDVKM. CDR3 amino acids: CASSFRPSGIDELFF. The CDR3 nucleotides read TGTGCCAGCAGTTTTAGGCCTAGCGGGATCGATGAGCTGTTCTTC. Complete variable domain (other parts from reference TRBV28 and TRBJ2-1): DVKVTQSSRYLVKRTGEKVFLECVQDMDHENMFWYRQDPGLGLRLIYFSYDVKMKEKGDIPEGYSVSREKKERFSLILESASTNQTSMYLCASSFRPSGIDELFFGPGTRLTVL.

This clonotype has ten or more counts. CDR3 region: CASSLVLGTQYF. The CDR3 nucleotides read TGTGCCAGCAGCCTCGTACTCGGGACCCAGTACTTC. This rearrangement joins TRBV4-2 to TRBJ2-5, with D unresolved. CDR1 and CDR2 (germline): LGHNA, YNFKEQ. Between the trimmed V and J ends, which lost 4 bases and 7 bases, there was a span of 10 bases. The length of the CDR3 is 12 residues.

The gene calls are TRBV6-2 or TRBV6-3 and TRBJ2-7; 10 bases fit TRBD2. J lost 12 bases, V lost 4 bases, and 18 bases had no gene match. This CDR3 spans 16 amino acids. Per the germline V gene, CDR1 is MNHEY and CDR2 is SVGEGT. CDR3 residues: CASSFGGGRLAGVGYF. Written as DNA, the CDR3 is TGTGCCAGCAGTTTTGGAGGTGGTCGGCTAGCGGGAGTCGGGTACTTC.

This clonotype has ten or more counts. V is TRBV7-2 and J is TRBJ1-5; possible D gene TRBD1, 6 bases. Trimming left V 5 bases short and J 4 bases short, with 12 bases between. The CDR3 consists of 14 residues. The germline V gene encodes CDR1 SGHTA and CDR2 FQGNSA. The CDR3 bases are TGTGCCAGCAGCCCCTCCCAGGGGAATCAGCCCCAGCATTTT. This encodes CASSPSQGNQPQHF.

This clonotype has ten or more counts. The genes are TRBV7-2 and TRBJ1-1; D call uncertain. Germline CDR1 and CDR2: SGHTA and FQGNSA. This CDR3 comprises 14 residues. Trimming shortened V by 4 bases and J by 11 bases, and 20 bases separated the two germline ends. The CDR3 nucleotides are TGTGCCAGCAGCTCAGGCTCCGTCATGCCTATGGCTTTCTTT. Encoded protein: CASSSGSVMPMAFF.

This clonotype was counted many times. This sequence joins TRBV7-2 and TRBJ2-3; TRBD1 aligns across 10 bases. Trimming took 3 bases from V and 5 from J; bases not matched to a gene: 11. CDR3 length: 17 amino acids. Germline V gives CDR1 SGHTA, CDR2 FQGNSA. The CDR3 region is CASSFRRQGATGDTQYF. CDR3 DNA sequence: TGTGCCAGCAGCTTCCGGAGACAGGGGGCGACGGGAGATACGCAGTATTTT.

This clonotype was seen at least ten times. CDR3 protein: CASSYELGTYNEQFF. CDR3 DNA sequence: TGTGCCAGCAGTTACGAACTAGGAACCTACAATGAGCAGTTCTTC. V is TRBV6-1 and J is TRBJ2-1; D possibly corresponds to TRBD2 (5 bases). Germline V gene lookup returns CDR1 MNHNS and CDR2 SASEGT. With 5 bases removed from V and 2 bases from J, the gap between germline ends came to 13 bases. CDR3 length: 15 amino acids.

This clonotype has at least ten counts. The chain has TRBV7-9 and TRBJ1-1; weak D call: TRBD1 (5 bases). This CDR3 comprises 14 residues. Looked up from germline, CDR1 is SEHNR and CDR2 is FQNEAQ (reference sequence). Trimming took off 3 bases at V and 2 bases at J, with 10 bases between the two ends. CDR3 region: CASSFLGTNTEAFF. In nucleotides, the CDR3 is TGTGCCAGCAGCTTTTTAGGGACTAACACTGAAGCTTTCTTT.

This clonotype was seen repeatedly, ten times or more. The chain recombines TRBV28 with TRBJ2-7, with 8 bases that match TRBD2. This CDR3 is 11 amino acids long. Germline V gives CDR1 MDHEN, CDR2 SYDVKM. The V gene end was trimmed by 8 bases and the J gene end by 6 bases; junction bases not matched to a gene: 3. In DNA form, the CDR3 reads TGTGCCAGCGGAGCGGGAGCCGAGCAGTACTTC. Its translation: CASGAGAEQYF.

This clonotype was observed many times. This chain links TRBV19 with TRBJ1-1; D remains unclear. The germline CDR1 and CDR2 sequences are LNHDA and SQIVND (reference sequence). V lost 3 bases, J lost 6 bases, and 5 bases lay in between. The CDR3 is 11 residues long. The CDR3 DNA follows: TGTGCCAGTAGTATCGGGCCTGAAGCTTTCTTT. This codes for CASSIGPEAFF.

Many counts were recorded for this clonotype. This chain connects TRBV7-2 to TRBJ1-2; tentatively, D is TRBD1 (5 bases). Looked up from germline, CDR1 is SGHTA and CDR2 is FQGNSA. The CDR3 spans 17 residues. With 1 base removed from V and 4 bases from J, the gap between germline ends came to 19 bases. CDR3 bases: TGTGCCAGCAGCTTAGATCACAGGTTAAACGTGGGCTATGGCTACACCTTC. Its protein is CASSLDHRLNVGYGYTF.

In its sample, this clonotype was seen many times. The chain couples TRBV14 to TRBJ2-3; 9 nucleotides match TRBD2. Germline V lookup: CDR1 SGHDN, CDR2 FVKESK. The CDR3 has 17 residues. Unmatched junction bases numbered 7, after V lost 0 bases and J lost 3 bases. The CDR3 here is CASSQEVRLAATDTQYF. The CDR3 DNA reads TGTGCCAGCAGCCAAGAAGTAAGACTAGCGGCTACAGATACGCAGTATTTT.

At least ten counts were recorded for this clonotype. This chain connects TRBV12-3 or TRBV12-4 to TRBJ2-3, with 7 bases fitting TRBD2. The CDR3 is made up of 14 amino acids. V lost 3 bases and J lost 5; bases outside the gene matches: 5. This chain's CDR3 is CASSLILARDTQYF. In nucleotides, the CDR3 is TGTGCCAGCAGTTTGATACTAGCGCGAGATACGCAGTATTTT.

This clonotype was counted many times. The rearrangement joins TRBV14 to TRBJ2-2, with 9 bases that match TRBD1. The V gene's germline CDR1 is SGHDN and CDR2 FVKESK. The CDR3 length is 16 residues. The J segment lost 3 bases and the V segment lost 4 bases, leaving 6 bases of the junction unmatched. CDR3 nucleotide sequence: TGTGCCAGCAGCCGTGGGACAGGGATCTACACCGGGGAGCTGTTTTTT. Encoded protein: CASSRGTGIYTGELFF.

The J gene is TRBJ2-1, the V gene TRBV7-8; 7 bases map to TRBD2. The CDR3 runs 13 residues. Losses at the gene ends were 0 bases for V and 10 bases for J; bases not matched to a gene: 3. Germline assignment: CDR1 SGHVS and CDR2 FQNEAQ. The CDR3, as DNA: TGTGCCAGCAGCTTAGCTACTAGCGCCGAGCAGTTCTTC. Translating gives CASSLATSAEQFF.

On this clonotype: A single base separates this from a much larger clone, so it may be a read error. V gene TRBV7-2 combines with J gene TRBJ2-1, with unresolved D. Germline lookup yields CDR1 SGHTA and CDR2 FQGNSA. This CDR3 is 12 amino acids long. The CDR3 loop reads CASSFKVNEEFF. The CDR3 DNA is TGTGCCAGCAGCTTCAAGGTGAATGAGGAGTTCTTC.

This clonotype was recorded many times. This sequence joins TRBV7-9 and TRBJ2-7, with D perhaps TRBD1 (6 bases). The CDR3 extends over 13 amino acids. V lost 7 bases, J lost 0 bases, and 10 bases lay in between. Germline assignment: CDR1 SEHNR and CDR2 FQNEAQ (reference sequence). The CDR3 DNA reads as TGTGCCAGCACCGTAGGGGGCTCCTACGAGCAGTACTTC. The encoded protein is CASTVGGSYEQYF.

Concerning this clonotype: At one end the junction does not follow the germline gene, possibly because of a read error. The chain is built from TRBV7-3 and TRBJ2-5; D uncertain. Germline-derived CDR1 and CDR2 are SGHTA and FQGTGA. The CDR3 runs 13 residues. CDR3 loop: CTSSPGVQETQYF. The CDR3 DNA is TGTACCAGCAGCCCGGGTGTTCAAGAGACCCAGTACTTC.